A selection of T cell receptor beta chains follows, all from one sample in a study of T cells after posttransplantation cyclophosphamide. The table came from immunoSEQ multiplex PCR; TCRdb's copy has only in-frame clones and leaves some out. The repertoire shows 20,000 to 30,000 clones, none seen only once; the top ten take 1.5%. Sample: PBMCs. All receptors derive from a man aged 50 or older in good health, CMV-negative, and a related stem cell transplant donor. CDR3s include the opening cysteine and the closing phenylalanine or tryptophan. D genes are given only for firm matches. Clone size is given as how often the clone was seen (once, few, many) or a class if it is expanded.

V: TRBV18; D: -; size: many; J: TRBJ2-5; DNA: TGTGCCAGCTCACCAGAGGGAACTCAAGAGACCCAGTACTTC; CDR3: CASSPEGTQETQYF
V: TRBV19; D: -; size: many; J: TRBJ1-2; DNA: TGTGCCAGTAGAAGAATCGGACAATCCATTAACTATGGCTACACCTTC; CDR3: CASRRIGQSINYGYTF
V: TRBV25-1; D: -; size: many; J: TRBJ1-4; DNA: TGTGCCAGCAGTGATCCGGGGAGCCGGAATGAAAAACTGTTTTTT; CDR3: CASSDPGSRNEKLFF
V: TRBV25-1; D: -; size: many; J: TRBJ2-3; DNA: TGTGCCAGCAGTACCCGGCAGCGAACAGATACGCAGTATTTT; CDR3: CASSTRQRTDTQYF
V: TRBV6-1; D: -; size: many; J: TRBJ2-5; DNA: TGTGCCAGCAAAGTGGAGGACGGGGGGCCAGAGACCCAGTACTTC; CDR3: CASKVEDGGPETQYF
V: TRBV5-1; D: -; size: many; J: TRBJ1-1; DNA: TGCGCCAGCAGCTTGGTCTCAGGGGCGGACACTGAAGCTTTCTTT; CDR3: CASSLVSGADTEAFF
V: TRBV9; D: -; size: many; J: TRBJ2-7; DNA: TGTGCCAGCAGCGAGGGGATTCTCTCCTACGAGCAGTACTTC; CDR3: CASSEGILSYEQYF
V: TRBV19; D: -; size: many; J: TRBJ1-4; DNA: TGTGCCAGTAGTACCTCAGGGCTAAGAGAGGAAAAACTGTTTTTT; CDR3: CASSTSGLREEKLFF
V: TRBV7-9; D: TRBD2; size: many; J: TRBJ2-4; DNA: TGTGCCAGCAGCTCTTGGGTTGCTAGCGGGAGGGCCGAAAACATTCAGTACTTC; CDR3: CASSSWVASGRAENIQYF
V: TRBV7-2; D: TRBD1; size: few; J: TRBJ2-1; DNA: TGTGCCAGCAGCTATACCGGGACAGGGGGAGGGAATGAGCAGTTCTTC; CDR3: CASSYTGTGGGNEQFF
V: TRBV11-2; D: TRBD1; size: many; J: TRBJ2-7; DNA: TGTGCCAGCAGCCAGGAGTGGGGACAGGGGTACGAGCAGTACTTC; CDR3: CASSQEWGQGYEQYF